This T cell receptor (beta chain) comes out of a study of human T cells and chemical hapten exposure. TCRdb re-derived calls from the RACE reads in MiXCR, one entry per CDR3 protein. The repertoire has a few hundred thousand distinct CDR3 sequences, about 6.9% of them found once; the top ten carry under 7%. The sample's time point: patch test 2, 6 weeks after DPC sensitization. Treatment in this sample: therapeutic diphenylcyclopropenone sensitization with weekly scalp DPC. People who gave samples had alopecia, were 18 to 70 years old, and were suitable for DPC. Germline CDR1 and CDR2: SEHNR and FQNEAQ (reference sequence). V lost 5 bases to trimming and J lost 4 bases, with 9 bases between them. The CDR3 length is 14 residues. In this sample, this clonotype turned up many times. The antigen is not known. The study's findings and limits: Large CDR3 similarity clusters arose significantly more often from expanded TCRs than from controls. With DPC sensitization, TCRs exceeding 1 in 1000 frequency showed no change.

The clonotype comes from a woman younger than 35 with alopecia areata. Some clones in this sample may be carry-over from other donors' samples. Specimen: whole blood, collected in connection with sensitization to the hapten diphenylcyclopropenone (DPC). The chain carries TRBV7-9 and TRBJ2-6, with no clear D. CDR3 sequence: CASSPRIGANVLTF. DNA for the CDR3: TGTGCCAGCAGCCCCAGAATAGGGGCCAACGTCCTGACTTTC.